The T cell receptor beta chain described here comes from a study of molecular identifiers for immune sequencing clone quantification. General study results and limits: Even with some 920,000 naive cells present, spiked Jurkat TCR RNA from one cell was reportedly detectable.

Germline loops: CDR1 MNHEY, CDR2 SMNVEV (reference sequence). The ends lost 6 bases at V and 4 bases at J; junction bases unmatched: 3. The CDR3 spans 13 residues. This clonotype was seen repeatedly, ten times or more. No antigen is known for it. TCRdb fed the PCR reads into MiXCR, producing one record per CDR3 protein. The sample has 550,000 to 750,000 distinct CDR3 sequences, 15% to 20% seen once. The sample taken for sequencing was naive CD8+ T cells from blood, with Jurkat cell RNA spiked in. Subset indicated: FACS-sorted CD8+CD4-CCR7+CD45RA+ naive T cells. The chain links TRBV27 to TRBJ1-1; 9 bases are shared with TRBD1. The TCR sequence derives from a human donor in good health. Some libraries in this study had Jurkat cell RNA spiked in. Written as DNA, the CDR3 is TGTGCCAGCAGCACAGGGGGCTTCACTGAAGCTTTCTTT. This sequence encodes CASSTGGFTEAFF.